This entry lists 4 T cell receptor beta chains sequenced from one sample in a study of blood T cell repertoires in COVID-19. Profiled with immunoSEQ multiplex PCR; TCRdb holds only in-frame clones, not every one. The sample includes roughly 150,000 clones, approximately 80% of them seen just once. The sample was peripheral blood. The origin of the receptors is a man aged 60 to 75 with acute or convalescent COVID-19.

The chain has TRBV6-5 and TRBJ1-3; D not resolved. Germline V gene sequence: CDR1 MNHEY, CDR2 SVGAGI. This CDR3 comprises 14 residues. V dropped 0 bases and J dropped 5 bases, with 8 bases sitting between them. CDR3 sequence reads: CASSYSNERNTIYF. DNA of the CDR3: TGTGCCAGCAGTTACTCGAACGAGAGAAACACCATATATTTT.

This chain links TRBV4-1 with TRBJ2-7; 11 bases match TRBD1. V was pared by 3 bases and J by 2 bases, with 6 bases of the junction left unmatched. The CDR3 loop spans 16 amino acids. Germline values: CDR1 MGHRA, CDR2 YSYEKL. CDR3 DNA: TGCGCCAGCAGCCATCTCTCGGGACAGGGGGCCTACGAGCAGTACTTC. Translation: CASSHLSGQGAYEQYF.

The rearrangement uses TRBV6-1 and TRBJ1-3; TRBD1 is a possible D gene (5 bases). Trimming stripped 4 bases from V and 8 bases from J, with 24 bases between. Germline V lookup: CDR1 MNHNS, CDR2 SASEGT. CDR3 length: 17 residues. The CDR3 bases are TGTGCCAGCAGTGTTATCGGGGCCCTTACGACGGGAGACACCATATATTTT. Amino acids: CASSVIGALTTGDTIYF.

The chain links TRBV5-6 to TRBJ2-2; D perhaps matches TRBD2 (6 bases). From germline, CDR1 is SGHDT and CDR2 YYEEEE. V was trimmed by 1 base and J by 6 bases, leaving 13 bases between them. The CDR3 has 15 amino acids. The CDR3 loop is CASSLNGGRPGELFF. As DNA, the CDR3 is TGTGCCAGCAGCTTGAATGGGGGGAGGCCCGGGGAGCTGTTTTTT.